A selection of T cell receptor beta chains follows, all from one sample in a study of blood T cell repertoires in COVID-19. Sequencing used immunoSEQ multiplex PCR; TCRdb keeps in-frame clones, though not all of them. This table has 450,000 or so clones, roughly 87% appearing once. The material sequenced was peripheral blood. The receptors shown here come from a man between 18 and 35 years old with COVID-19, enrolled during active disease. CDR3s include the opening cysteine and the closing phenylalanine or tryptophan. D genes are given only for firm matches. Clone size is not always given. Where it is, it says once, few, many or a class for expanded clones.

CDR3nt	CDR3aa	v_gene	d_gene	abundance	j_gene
TGTGCCAGTAGTATCTCAGTTGCAAATGAGCAGTTCTTC	CASSISVANEQFF	TRBV19	.	.	TRBJ2-1
TGTGCCAGCAGCCCTCAGGGGGCGCCAAACTATGGCTACACCTTC	CASSPQGAPNYGYTF	TRBV28	TRBD1	.	TRBJ1-2
TGTGCCAGCAGTGAACTAGCGGAAGCGATTACCGGCACGCAGTATTTT	CASSELAEAITGTQYF	TRBV6-4	TRBD2	few	TRBJ2-3
TGTGCCAGCAGCTTCCTAGCGGGGATCTACAATGAGCAGTTCTTC	CASSFLAGIYNEQFF	TRBV5-4	TRBD2	few	TRBJ2-1
TGCGCCAGCAGACGACAGGCCTCGGGGACCGGGGAGCTGTTTTTT	CASRRQASGTGELFF	TRBV10-1	.	.	TRBJ2-2
TGTGCCAGCAGCAGGGAGAGCTATGGCTACACCTTC	CASSRESYGYTF	TRBV11-2	.	once	TRBJ1-2
TGCAGCGTTGAGGGGGCCTATGGCTACACCTTC	CSVEGAYGYTF	TRBV29-1	.	.	TRBJ1-2
TGCAGCGTTGAACGGCGGGGGGTCGGGGATGAGCAGTTCTTC	CSVERRGVGDEQFF	TRBV29-1	TRBD2	.	TRBJ2-1
TGCAGACGCGGGGGGTACAATGAGCAGTTCTTC	CRRGGYNEQFF	TRBV20-1	TRBD2	.	TRBJ2-1
TGTGCCAGCAGCCAAGAAGGAGGGCTCACTGAAGCTTTCTTT	CASSQEGGLTEAFF	TRBV3-1/TRBV3-2	.	.	TRBJ1-1
TGTGCCAGCAGTTACTCTGGAGACAATGAGCAGTTCTTC	CASSYSGDNEQFF	TRBV6-5	.	.	TRBJ2-1
TGTGCCTGGGGTTTCAGGCGGGCAGATACGCAGTATTTT	CAWGFRRADTQYF	TRBV30	.	once	TRBJ2-3
TGTGCCAGCAGTGAAAGTTGGCAGGTCGAGCAGTACTTC	CASSESWQVEQYF	TRBV6-1	.	.	TRBJ2-7
TGTGCCAGCAGGGCAAGACAGAGCCGGACTGAAGCTTTCTTT	CASRARQSRTEAFF	TRBV6-5	.	.	TRBJ1-1
TGTGCCAGCAGCACACAGACAGGGGCCCAAGAGACCCAGTACTTC	CASSTQTGAQETQYF	TRBV7-2	TRBD1	.	TRBJ2-5
TGTGCCAGCAGCCGGCGGTGGACAGGGGACATGAACACTGAAGCTTTCTTT	CASSRRWTGDMNTEAFF	TRBV6-2/TRBV6-3	TRBD1	few	TRBJ1-1